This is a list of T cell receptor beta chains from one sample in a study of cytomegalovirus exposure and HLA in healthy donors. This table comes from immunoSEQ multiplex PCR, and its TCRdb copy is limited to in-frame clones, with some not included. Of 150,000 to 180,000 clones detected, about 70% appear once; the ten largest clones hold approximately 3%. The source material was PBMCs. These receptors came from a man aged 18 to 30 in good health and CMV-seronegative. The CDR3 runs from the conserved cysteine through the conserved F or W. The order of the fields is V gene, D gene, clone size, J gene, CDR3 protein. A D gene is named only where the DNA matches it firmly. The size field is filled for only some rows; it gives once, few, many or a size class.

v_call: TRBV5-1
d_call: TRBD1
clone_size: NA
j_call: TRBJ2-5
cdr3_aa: CASSTDLTGRGETQYF

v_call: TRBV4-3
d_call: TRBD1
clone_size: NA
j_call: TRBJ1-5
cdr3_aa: CASSQEGQANQPQHF

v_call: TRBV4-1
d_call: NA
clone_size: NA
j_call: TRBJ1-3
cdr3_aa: CASSQVIPAGNTIYF

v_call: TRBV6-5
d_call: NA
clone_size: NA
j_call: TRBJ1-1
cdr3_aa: CASGAGPGTEAFF

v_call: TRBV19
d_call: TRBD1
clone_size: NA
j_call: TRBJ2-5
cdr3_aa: CASSSTGGGGTQYF

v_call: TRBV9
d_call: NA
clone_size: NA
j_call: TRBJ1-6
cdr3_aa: CASSVSGGNNSPLHF

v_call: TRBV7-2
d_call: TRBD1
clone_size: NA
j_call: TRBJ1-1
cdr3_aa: CASSLAFGRTGLYTEAFF

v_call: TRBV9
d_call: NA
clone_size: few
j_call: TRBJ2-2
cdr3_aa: CASSVVPLAAGELFF

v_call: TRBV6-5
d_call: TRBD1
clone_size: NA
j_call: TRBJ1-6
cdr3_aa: CASRWDRQENSPLHF

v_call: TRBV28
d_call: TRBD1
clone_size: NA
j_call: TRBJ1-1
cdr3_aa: CASSIQGAGDTEAFF

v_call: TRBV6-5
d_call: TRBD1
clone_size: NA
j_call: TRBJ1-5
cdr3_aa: CASRNRGYSNQPQHF

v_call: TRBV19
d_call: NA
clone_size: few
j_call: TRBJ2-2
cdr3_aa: CASSIGYGGELFF

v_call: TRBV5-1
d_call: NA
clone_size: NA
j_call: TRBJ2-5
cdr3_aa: CASSLRGQETQYF

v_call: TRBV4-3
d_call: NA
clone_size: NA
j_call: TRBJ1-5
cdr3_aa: CASSQDLVSGSNQPQHF

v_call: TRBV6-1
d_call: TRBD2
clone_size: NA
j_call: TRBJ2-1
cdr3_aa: CASSVASGERDEQFF

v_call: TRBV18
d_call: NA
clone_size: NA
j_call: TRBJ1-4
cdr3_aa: CASSLDSYREKLFF

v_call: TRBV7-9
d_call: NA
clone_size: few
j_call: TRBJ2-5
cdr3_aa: CASSPAAGAGEETQYF

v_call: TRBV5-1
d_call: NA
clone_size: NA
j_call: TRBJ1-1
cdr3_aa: CASSLQVGLTEAFF